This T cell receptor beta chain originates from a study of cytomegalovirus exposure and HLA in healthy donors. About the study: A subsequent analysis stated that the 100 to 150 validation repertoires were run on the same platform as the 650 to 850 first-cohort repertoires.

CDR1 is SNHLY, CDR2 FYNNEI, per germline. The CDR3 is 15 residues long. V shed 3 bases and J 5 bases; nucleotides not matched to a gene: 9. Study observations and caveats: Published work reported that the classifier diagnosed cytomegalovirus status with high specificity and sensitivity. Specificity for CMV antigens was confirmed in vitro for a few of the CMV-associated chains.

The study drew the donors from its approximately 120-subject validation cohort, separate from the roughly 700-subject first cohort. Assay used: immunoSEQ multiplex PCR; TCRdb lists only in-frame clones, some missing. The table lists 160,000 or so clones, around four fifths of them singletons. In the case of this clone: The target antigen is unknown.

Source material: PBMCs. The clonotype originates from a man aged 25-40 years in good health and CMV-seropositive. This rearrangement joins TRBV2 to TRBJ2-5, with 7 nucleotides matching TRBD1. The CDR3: CASSDRGFTMETQYF. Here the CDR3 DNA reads TGTGCCAGCAGTGACAGGGGGTTTACAATGGAGACCCAGTACTTC.